This T cell receptor beta chain was recovered during a study of blood T cell repertoires in COVID-19. Background on the study: Spain, Italy and the United States supplied samples that represented acute and convalescent COVID-19.

Profiled with immunoSEQ multiplex PCR; TCRdb holds only in-frame clones, not every one. Of roughly 230,000 clones listed, 90% were seen once; the top ten hold roughly 2.2%. Trimming pared 6 bases from V and 8 bases from J, leaving 17 bases between. Germline CDR1 and CDR2: LGHNA and YSLEER. The length of the CDR3 is 14 residues. This TCR derives from an older woman with COVID-19, enrolled during active disease. V and J are TRBV4-3 and TRBJ2-1; no definite D call. Sequenced input: peripheral blood. DNA of the CDR3: TGCGCCAGCAGTCCTACCTACCTTTTGGATGAGCAGTTCTTC. This sequence encodes CASSPTYLLDEQFF.